This T cell receptor beta chain is drawn from a study of T cell changes during pregnancy in multiple sclerosis. Per the germline V gene, CDR1 is SQVTM and CDR2 is ANQGSEA. CDR3 length: 12 residues. Trimming left V 7 bases short and J 9 bases short, with 16 bases between. Repertoires were generated with immunoSEQ multiplex PCR, while TCRdb's copy carries only in-frame clones and drops some. The sample comprises around 25,000 clones, under 95% of which are singletons, and 9.4% rests with the top ten. Sample: CD8+ T cells from peripheral blood mononuclear cells, taken in the third trimester of pregnancy. This receptor was identified in a female donor in good health, enrolled as a control in a pregnancy study. The V and J genes are TRBV29-1 and TRBJ2-1, with D maybe TRBD1 (6 bases). CDR3 sequence reads: CSATTGLSEQFF. The CDR3 region has the DNA TGCAGCGCCACCACAGGGCTGAGTGAGCAGTTCTTC.